What follows are 17 T cell receptor beta chains derived from one specimen sequenced in a study of CD8+ T cells in alopecia areata. Extraction of RNA preceded its reverse transcription into cDNA, which served as the sequencing template. The protocol was immunoSEQ multiplex PCR, while the TCRdb copy is restricted to in-frame clones and leaves out a portion. The data hold roughly 250,000 clones, with roughly two thirds observed a single time. This material consisted of CD4+ T cells sorted from blood, taken at week 0. All receptors come from a human donor with alopecia areata.

A single count supports this clone. The chain employs TRBV6-5 and TRBJ2-5; weak D call: TRBD1 (5 bases). The germline V gene has CDR1 MNHEY and CDR2 SVGAGI. The length of the CDR3 is 15 residues. Between the trimmed V and J ends, which lost 0 bases and 2 bases, there was a span of 10 bases. The CDR3 spells CASSYSTTVQETQYF. CDR3 nucleotides: TGTGCCAGCAGTTACTCGACGACAGTTCAAGAGACCCAGTACTTC.

The rearrangement joins TRBV29-1 to TRBJ1-2; D might be TRBD1 (5 bases). The V end was cut by 5 bases, the J end by 8 bases, with 18 bases between. Germline assignment: CDR1 SQVTM and CDR2 ANQGSEA. CDR3 length: 13 amino acids. CDR3 DNA: TGCAGCGTTCGGATAGCAGACAGCTTCGGCTACACCTTC. It codes for CSVRIADSFGYTF.

There are a few counts of this clone. This chain links TRBV7-2 with TRBJ1-2, with D tentatively TRBD1 (6 bases). V lost 4 bases to trimming and J lost 8 bases, with 14 bases between them. Germline-derived CDR1 and CDR2 are SGHTA and FQGNSA. This CDR3 is 13 amino acids long. The CDR3 region has the DNA TGTGCCAGCAGCTACGGACAGTTAGAAGGCTACACCTTC. Its protein product is CASSYGQLEGYTF.

V usage is TRBV9 and J usage is TRBJ2-3; 8 nucleotides agree with TRBD2. Germline CDR1 SGDLS, CDR2 YYNGEE. The CDR3 extends over 15 amino acids. With V trimmed by 4 bases and J by 2 bases, 6 bases remained unmatched. CDR3 loop: CASSPREGHTDTQYF. The CDR3 DNA reads as TGTGCCAGCAGCCCCCGGGAGGGACACACAGATACGCAGTATTTT.

This clone was counted a single time. The J gene is TRBJ2-2, the V gene TRBV29-1, with a tentative D call TRBD1 (6 bases). Germline V CDR1 and CDR2: SQVTM, ANQGSEA. The V gene lost 6 bases and the J gene lost 3 bases, with 14 bases spanning the gap. The CDR3 is made up of 14 amino acids. CDR3 amino acids: CSVVQGLHTGELFF. For the CDR3, the DNA is TGCAGCGTGGTACAGGGTCTCCACACCGGGGAGCTGTTTTTT.

The chain couples TRBV5-1 to TRBJ2-7; a possible D gene is TRBD2 (5 bases). Trimming shortened V by 4 bases and J by 3 bases, and 14 bases separated the two germline ends. Germline V lookup: CDR1 SGHRS, CDR2 YFSETQ. The CDR3 consists of 14 residues. CDR3 protein: CASSASGTFYEQYF. In DNA form, the CDR3 reads TGCGCCAGCAGCGCCTCGGGAACCTTCTACGAGCAGTACTTC.

This clone appeared many times. The rearrangement uses TRBV9 and TRBJ1-6; D gene uncertain. The length of the CDR3 is 15 residues. The V gene's germline CDR1 is SGDLS and CDR2 YYNGEE. The germline V and J ends were trimmed by 0 bases and 8 bases, with 12 bases remaining between them. CDR3 nucleotide sequence: TGTGCCAGCAGCGTAGATGGGGAATGGGATTCACCCCTCCACTTT. Amino acids: CASSVDGEWDSPLHF.

The rearrangement joins TRBV5-1 to TRBJ2-7; the D call may be TRBD1 or TRBD2 (6 bases each). This CDR3 comprises 14 residues. Germline assignment: CDR1 SGHRS and CDR2 YFSETQ. Trimming pared 4 bases from V and 4 bases from J, leaving 15 bases between. In DNA, the CDR3 is TGCGCCAGCAGCCCCGGGGGACACAAATACGAGCAGTACTTC. Translation: CASSPGGHKYEQYF.

The V and J genes are TRBV5-4 and TRBJ1-1; no reliable D call. Germline CDR1 SGHNT, CDR2 YYREEE (reference sequence). The CDR3 is made up of 13 amino acids. V lost 4 bases to trimming and J lost 2 bases, with 9 bases between them. The CDR3 is CASSPGLNTEAFF. Written as DNA, the CDR3 is TGTGCCAGCAGCCCGGGATTAAACACTGAAGCTTTCTTT.

To note about this clone: Other DNA sequences within the sample encode an identical CDR3. The genes are TRBV29-1 and TRBJ2-5; tentatively, D is TRBD1 (5 bases). Trimming pared 6 bases from V and 1 base from J, leaving 9 bases between. Germline assignment: CDR1 SQVTM and CDR2 ANQGSEA. This CDR3 contains 12 residues. CDR3 loop: CSVSTGQETQYF. CDR3 DNA sequence: TGCAGCGTGAGTACAGGCCAAGAGACCCAGTACTTC.

The chain combines TRBV5-1 with TRBJ2-5; 7 bases are shared with TRBD1. Trimming at V came to 1 base and at J to 3 bases, leaving 3 bases not matched to a gene. Germline CDR1 is SGHRS and CDR2 is YFSETQ. This CDR3 region has 14 residues. For the CDR3, the DNA is TGCGCCAGCAGCTTGAGGGGGCCGGAAGAGACCCAGTACTTC. Translating it yields CASSLRGPEETQYF.

The chain uses TRBV4-1 and TRBJ2-4; D gene ambiguous. V was trimmed by 4 bases and J by 5 bases, leaving 12 bases between them. Germline assignment: CDR1 MGHRA and CDR2 YSYEKL. CDR3 size: 14 residues. Here the CDR3 DNA reads TGCGCCAGCAGCCGCAACCCCATGGAAAACATTCAGTACTTC. Protein product: CASSRNPMENIQYF.

The V and J genes are TRBV10-3 and TRBJ1-1; 8 bases agree with TRBD1. With V trimmed by 10 bases and J by 0 bases, 7 bases remained unmatched. The CDR3 covers 14 residues. CDR1 and CDR2 from the germline V gene are ENHRY and SYGVKD. The CDR3 loop is CATGTGPMNTEAFF. CDR3 nucleotide sequence: TGTGCCACCGGGACAGGCCCCATGAACACTGAAGCTTTCTTT.

This clone has just a few counts. The J gene is TRBJ1-5, the V gene TRBV19, with 8 bases that match TRBD1. Germline lookup yields CDR1 LNHDA and CDR2 SQIVND (reference sequence). CDR3 length: 17 amino acids. With V trimmed by 2 bases and J by 3 bases, 9 bases remained unmatched. The chain's CDR3 is CASSISRAGGLNQPQHF. The CDR3 coding sequence is TGTGCCAGTAGTATAAGTCGGGCAGGGGGCCTCAATCAGCCCCAGCATTTT.

The chain uses TRBV9 and TRBJ1-1, with D tentatively TRBD1 (5 bases). Germline V gene lookup returns CDR1 SGDLS and CDR2 YYNGEE. Trimming removed 5 bases from V and 5 bases from J, with 19 bases in between. The CDR3 extends over 15 amino acids. CDR3 sequence reads: CASSVRQGEGTEAFF. CDR3 sequence (DNA): TGTGCCAGCAGTGTTAGGCAGGGCGAAGGGACTGAAGCTTTCTTT.

The table lists this clone with a count of one. The gene calls are TRBV10-3 and TRBJ1-2; D is undetermined. V was shortened by 2 bases and J by 4 bases, with 8 bases between the two germline ends. Germline V gene lookup returns CDR1 ENHRY and CDR2 SYGVKD. The CDR3 sequence is 13 residues long. CDR3 DNA sequence: TGTGCCATCAGTGAGCATTCCGGCTATGGCTACACCTTC. Its translation: CAISEHSGYGYTF.

The chain combines TRBV7-9 with TRBJ1-5; D gene ambiguous. V gave up 1 base and J gave up 2 bases, with 9 bases separating them. The CDR3 totals 15 residues. Germline values: CDR1 SEHNR, CDR2 FQNEAQ (reference sequence). CDR3 in amino acids: CASSLGNGGNQPQHF. As DNA, the CDR3 is TGTGCCAGCAGCTTAGGAAACGGAGGCAATCAGCCCCAGCATTTT.